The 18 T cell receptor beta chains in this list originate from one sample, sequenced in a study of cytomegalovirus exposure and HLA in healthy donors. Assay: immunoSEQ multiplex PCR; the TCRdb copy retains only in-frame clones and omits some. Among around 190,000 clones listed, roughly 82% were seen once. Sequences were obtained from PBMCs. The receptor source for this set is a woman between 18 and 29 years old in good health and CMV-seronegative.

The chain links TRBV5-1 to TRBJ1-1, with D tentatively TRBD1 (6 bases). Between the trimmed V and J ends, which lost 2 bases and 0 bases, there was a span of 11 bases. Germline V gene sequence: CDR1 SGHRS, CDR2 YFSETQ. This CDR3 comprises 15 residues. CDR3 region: CASSLQGDLNTEAFF. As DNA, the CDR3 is TGCGCCAGCAGCTTACAGGGAGACCTGAACACTGAAGCTTTCTTT. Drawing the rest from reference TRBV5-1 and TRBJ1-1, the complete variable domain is KAGVTQTPRYLIKTRGQQVTLSCSPISGHRSVSWYQQTPGQGLQFLFEYFSETQRNKGNFPGRFSGRQFSNSRSEMNVSTLELGDSALYLCASSLQGDLNTEAFFGQGTRLTVV.

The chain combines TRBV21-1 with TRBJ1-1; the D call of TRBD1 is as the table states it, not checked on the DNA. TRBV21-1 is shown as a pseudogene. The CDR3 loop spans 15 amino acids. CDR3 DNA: TGTGCCAGCACCGACAGCTACCACAGGGGGACTGAAGCTTTCTTT. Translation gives CASTDSYHRGTEAFF.

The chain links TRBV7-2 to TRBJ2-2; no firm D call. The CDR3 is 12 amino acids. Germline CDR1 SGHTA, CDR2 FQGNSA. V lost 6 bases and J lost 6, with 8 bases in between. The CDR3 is CASRLFPGELFF. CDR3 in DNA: TGTGCCAGCAGACTATTTCCCGGGGAGCTGTTTTTT.

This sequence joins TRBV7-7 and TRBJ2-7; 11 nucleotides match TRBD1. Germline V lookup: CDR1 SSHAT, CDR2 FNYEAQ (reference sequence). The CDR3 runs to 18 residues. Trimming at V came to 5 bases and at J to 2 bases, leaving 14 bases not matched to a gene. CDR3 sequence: CASSPGQGVPGRPYEQYF. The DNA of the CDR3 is TGTGCCAGCAGCCCGGGACAGGGGGTCCCAGGTAGGCCCTACGAGCAGTACTTC.

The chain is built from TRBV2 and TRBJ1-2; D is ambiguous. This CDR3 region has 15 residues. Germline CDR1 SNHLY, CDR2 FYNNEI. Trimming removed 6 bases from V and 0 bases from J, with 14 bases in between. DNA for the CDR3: TGTGCCAGCAGACAACAGAATACACCTAACTATGGCTACACCTTC. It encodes CASRQQNTPNYGYTF.

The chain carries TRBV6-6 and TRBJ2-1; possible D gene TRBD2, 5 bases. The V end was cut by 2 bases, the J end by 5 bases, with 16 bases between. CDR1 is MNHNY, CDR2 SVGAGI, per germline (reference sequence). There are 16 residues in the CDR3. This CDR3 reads CASSYGERYLDNEQFF. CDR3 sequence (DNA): TGTGCCAGCAGTTACGGGGAGCGCTACTTAGACAATGAGCAGTTCTTC.

CDR3 bases: TGCGCCAGCAGCTTGGAGGGGACAGGGATCGACGAGCAGTACTTC. It specifies CASSLEGTGIDEQYF. The chain links TRBV5-1 to TRBJ2-7, with 9 bases aligning to TRBD1. Trimming cost V 0 bases and J 5 bases; bases outside gene matches: 6. This CDR3 contains 15 residues. Germline values: CDR1 SGHRS, CDR2 YFSETQ.

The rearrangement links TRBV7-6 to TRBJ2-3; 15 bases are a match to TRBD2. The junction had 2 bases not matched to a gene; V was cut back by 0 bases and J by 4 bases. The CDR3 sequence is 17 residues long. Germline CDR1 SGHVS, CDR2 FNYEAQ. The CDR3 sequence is CASSLAGLAGGPDTQYF. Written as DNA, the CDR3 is TGTGCCAGCAGCTTAGCTGGACTAGCGGGGGGGCCAGATACGCAGTATTTT.

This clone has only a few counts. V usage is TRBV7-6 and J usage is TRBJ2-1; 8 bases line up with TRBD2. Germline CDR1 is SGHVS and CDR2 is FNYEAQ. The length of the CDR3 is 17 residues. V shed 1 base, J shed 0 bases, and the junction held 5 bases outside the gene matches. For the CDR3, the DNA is TGTGCCAGCAGCTTAGAGATCGCGGGAGGCTCCTACAATGAGCAGTTCTTC. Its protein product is CASSLEIAGGSYNEQFF.

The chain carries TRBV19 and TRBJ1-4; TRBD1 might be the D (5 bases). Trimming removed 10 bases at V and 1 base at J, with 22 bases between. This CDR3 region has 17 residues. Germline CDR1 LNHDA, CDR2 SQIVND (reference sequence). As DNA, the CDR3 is TGTGCCACCCACCCCGGCGGGACTGGGCAAACTAATGAAAAACTGTTTTTT. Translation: CATHPGGTGQTNEKLFF.

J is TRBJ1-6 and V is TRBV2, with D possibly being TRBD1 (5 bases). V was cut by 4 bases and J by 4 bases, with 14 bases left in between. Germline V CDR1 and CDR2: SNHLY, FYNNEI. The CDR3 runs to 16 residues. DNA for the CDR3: TGTGCCAGCAGTGGCCGGCAGGGTTTTTATAATTCACCCCTCCACTTT. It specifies CASSGRQGFYNSPLHF. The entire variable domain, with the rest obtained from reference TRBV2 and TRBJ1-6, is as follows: EPEVTQTPSHQVTQMGQEVILRCVPISNHLYFYWYRQILGQKVEFLVSFYNNEISEKSEIFDDQFSVERPDGSNFTLKIRSTKLEDSAMYFCASSGRQGFYNSPLHFGNGTRLTVT.

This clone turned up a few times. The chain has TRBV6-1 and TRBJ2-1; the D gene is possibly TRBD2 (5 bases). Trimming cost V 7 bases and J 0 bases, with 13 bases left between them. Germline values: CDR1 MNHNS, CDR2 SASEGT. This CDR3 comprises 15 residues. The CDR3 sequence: CASTSTKSSYNEQFF. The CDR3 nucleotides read TGTGCCAGCACTAGCACCAAAAGCTCCTACAATGAGCAGTTCTTC.

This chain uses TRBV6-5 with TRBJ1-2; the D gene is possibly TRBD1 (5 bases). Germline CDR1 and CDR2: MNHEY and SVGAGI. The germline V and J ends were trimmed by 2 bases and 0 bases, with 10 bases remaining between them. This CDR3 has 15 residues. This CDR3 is CASSYSAGSNYGYTF. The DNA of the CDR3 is TGTGCCAGCAGTTACAGTGCAGGGTCTAACTATGGCTACACCTTC.

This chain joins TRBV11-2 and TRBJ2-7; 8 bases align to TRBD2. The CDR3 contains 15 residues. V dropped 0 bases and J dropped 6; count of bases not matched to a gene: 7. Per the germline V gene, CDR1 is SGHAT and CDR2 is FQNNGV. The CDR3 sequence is CASSLEPGGPREQYF. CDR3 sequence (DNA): TGTGCCAGCAGCTTAGAGCCGGGGGGGCCCCGCGAGCAGTACTTC.

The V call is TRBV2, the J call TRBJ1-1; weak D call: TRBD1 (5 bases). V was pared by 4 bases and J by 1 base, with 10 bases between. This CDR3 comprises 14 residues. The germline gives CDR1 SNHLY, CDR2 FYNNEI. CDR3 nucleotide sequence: TGTGCCAGCAGTGCAGGGTTGGGGAACACTGAAGCTTTCTTT. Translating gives CASSAGLGNTEAFF.

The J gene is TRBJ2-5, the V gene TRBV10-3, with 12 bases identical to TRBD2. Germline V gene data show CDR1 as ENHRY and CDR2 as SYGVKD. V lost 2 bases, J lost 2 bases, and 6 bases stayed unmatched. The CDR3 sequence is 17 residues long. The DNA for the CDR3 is TGTGCCATCAGTGAGGGGCTAGCGGGGGGGCTACAAGAGACCCAGTACTTC. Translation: CAISEGLAGGLQETQYF.

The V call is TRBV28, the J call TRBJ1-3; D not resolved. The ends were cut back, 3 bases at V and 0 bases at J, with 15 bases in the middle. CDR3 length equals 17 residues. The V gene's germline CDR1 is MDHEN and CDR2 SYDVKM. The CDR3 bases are TGTGCCAGCAGTTTTATACAGAAGGCAAGCTCTGGAAACACCATATATTTT. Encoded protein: CASSFIQKASSGNTIYF.

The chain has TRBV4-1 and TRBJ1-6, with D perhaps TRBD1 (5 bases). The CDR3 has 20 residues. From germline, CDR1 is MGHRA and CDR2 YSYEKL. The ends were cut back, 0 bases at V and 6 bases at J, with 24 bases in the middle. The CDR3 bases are TGCGCCAGCAGCCAAGAAGGGGTGAACCCATTAATTGTAGTTAATTCACCCCTCCACTTT. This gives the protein CASSQEGVNPLIVVNSPLHF.